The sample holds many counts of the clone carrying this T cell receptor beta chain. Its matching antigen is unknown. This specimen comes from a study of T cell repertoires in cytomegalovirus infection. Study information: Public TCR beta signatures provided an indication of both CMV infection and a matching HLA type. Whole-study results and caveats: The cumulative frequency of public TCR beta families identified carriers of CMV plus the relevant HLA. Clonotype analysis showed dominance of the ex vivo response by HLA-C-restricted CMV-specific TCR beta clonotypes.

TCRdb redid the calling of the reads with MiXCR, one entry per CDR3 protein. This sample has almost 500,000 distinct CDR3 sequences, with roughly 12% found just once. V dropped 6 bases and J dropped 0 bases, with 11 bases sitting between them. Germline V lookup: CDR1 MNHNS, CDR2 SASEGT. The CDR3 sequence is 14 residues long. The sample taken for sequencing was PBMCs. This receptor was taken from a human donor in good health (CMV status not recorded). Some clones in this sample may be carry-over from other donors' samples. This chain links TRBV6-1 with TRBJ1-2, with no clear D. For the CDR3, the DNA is TGTGCCAGCAGGCACGGTACGGCTAACTATGGCTACACCTTC. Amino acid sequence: CASRHGTANYGYTF.